Listed below are T cell receptor beta chains from one sample, sequenced in a study of control samples from healthy donors and cancer patients. Assay used: immunoSEQ multiplex PCR; TCRdb lists only in-frame clones, some missing. The sample includes 90,000 to 100,000 clones, 79% seen only once; the top ten take under 12%. Sequenced: blood. These receptors all stem from a woman aged 25 to 39 in good health. The CDR3 runs from the conserved cysteine through the conserved F or W. Fields, in order: V gene, CDR3 length, D gene, J gene, clone size, CDR3 protein, CDR3 DNA. A D gene is named only where the DNA matches it firmly. For some rows the clone size is stated as once, few or many, or as a class when expanded; others skip it.

v_gene: TRBV10-3
len: 12
d_gene: -
j_gene: TRBJ1-2
abundance: -
CDR3aa: CAISEGDYGYTF
CDR3nt: TGTGCCATCAGTGAGGGGGACTATGGCTACACCTTC

v_gene: TRBV7-2
len: 15
d_gene: TRBD2
j_gene: TRBJ2-2
abundance: -
CDR3aa: CASSFAGLAFGELFF
CDR3nt: TGTGCCAGCAGCTTCGCGGGACTAGCCTTCGGGGAGCTGTTTTTT

v_gene: TRBV19
len: 13
d_gene: -
j_gene: TRBJ2-7
abundance: -
CDR3aa: CASSDRGGNEQYF
CDR3nt: TGTGCCAGTAGTGACCGGGGAGGCAACGAGCAGTACTTC

v_gene: TRBV10-1
len: 8
d_gene: -
j_gene: TRBJ2-7
abundance: -
CDR3aa: CARTEQYF
CDR3nt: TGCGCCAGAACCGAGCAGTACTTC

v_gene: TRBV5-4
len: 13
d_gene: -
j_gene: TRBJ1-1
abundance: -
CDR3aa: CASSLGGNTEAFF
CDR3nt: TGTGCCAGCAGCTTGGGGGGGAACACTGAAGCTTTCTTT

v_gene: TRBV9
len: 13
d_gene: -
j_gene: TRBJ1-1
abundance: -
CDR3aa: CASSARDISEAFF
CDR3nt: TGTGCCAGCAGCGCTCGTGACATTTCAGAAGCTTTCTTT

v_gene: TRBV5-4
len: 16
d_gene: TRBD2
j_gene: TRBJ2-1
abundance: -
CDR3aa: CASSLAGRLAGNEQFF
CDR3nt: TGTGCCAGCAGCTTGGCCGGGAGACTAGCGGGCAATGAGCAGTTCTTC

v_gene: TRBV10-2
len: 13
d_gene: -
j_gene: TRBJ1-4
abundance: -
CDR3aa: CASSGQANEKLFF
CDR3nt: TGCGCCAGCAGTGGACAGGCTAATGAAAAACTGTTTTTT

v_gene: TRBV5-8
len: 16
d_gene: -
j_gene: TRBJ2-3
abundance: -
CDR3aa: CASSPGWRGSEDTQYF
CDR3nt: TGTGCCAGCAGTCCCGGGTGGAGGGGGTCGGAAGATACGCAGTATTTT

v_gene: TRBV15
len: 13
d_gene: -
j_gene: TRBJ2-7
abundance: -
CDR3aa: CATSRGNVYEQYF
CDR3nt: TGTGCCACCAGCAGAGGAAACGTGTACGAGCAGTACTTC

v_gene: TRBV4-2
len: 14
d_gene: TRBD2
j_gene: TRBJ2-1
abundance: -
CDR3aa: CASTQTSGYNEQFF
CDR3nt: TGTGCCAGCACCCAGACTAGCGGGTACAATGAGCAGTTCTTC

v_gene: TRBV7-2
len: 15
d_gene: -
j_gene: TRBJ1-2
abundance: -
CDR3aa: CASSLGGDSLYGYTF
CDR3nt: TGTGCCAGCAGCTTAGGTGGCGACAGTCTCTATGGCTACACCTTC

v_gene: TRBV30
len: 15
d_gene: -
j_gene: TRBJ2-1
abundance: -
CDR3aa: CAWTFGRVGYNEQFF
CDR3nt: TGTGCCTGGACGTTCGGAAGAGTAGGATACAATGAGCAGTTCTTC

v_gene: TRBV5-1
len: 14
d_gene: TRBD2
j_gene: TRBJ2-7
abundance: -
CDR3aa: CASSSSGGLYEQYF
CDR3nt: TGCGCCAGCAGCAGTAGCGGGGGGCTCTACGAGCAGTACTTC

v_gene: TRBV6-5
len: 10
d_gene: -
j_gene: TRBJ2-1
abundance: -
CDR3aa: CASGGRKQFF
CDR3nt: TGTGCCAGCGGCGGAAGAAAGCAGTTCTTC

v_gene: TRBV6-2/TRBV6-3
len: 16
d_gene: -
j_gene: TRBJ2-3
abundance: -
CDR3aa: CASSYPRSPRTDTQYF
CDR3nt: TGTGCCAGCAGTTACCCCCGGTCTCCCCGCACAGATACGCAGTATTTT

v_gene: TRBV9
len: 16
d_gene: TRBD2
j_gene: TRBJ2-5
abundance: -
CDR3aa: CASSVVASGGVETQYF
CDR3nt: TGTGCCAGCAGCGTAGTAGCGTCGGGGGGTGTGGAGACCCAGTACTTC

v_gene: TRBV25-1
len: 14
d_gene: TRBD1
j_gene: TRBJ1-1
abundance: -
CDR3aa: CASSHRGGNTEAFF
CDR3nt: TGTGCCAGCAGTCACAGGGGGGGGAACACTGAAGCTTTCTTT

v_gene: TRBV23-1
len: 17
d_gene: -
j_gene: TRBJ1-3
abundance: -
CDR3aa: CASSQSKGQYSGNTIYF
CDR3nt: TGCGCCAGCAGTCAATCGAAAGGGCAGTACTCTGGAAACACCATATATTTT

v_gene: TRBV7-9
len: 13
d_gene: -
j_gene: TRBJ2-7
abundance: -
CDR3aa: CASSFRRDYEQYF
CDR3nt: TGTGCCAGCAGCTTCCGAAGGGACTACGAGCAGTACTTC

v_gene: TRBV5-4
len: 16
d_gene: TRBD2
j_gene: TRBJ2-5
abundance: -
CDR3aa: CASSLGPRGGGETQYF
CDR3nt: TGTGCCAGCAGCTTGGGACCGCGGGGGGGCGGAGAGACCCAGTACTTC

v_gene: TRBV24-1
len: 15
d_gene: -
j_gene: TRBJ1-1
abundance: -
CDR3aa: CATSDLKAANTEAFF
CDR3nt: TGTGCCACCAGTGATTTGAAGGCAGCGAACACTGAAGCTTTCTTT

v_gene: TRBV5-4
len: 13
d_gene: -
j_gene: TRBJ1-1
abundance: -
CDR3aa: CASSEGQNTEAFF
CDR3nt: TGTGCCAGCAGCGAAGGTCAGAACACTGAAGCTTTCTTT

v_gene: TRBV7-8
len: 16
d_gene: TRBD1
j_gene: TRBJ2-5
abundance: once
CDR3aa: CASSQSPGQVKETQYF
CDR3nt: TGTGCCAGCAGCCAGAGTCCGGGACAGGTCAAAGAGACCCAGTACTTC

v_gene: TRBV11-2
len: 15
d_gene: -
j_gene: TRBJ1-2
abundance: -
CDR3aa: CASSLAVQGHYGYTF
CDR3nt: TGTGCCAGCAGCTTAGCGGTCCAGGGGCACTATGGCTACACCTTC

v_gene: TRBV30
len: 12
d_gene: -
j_gene: TRBJ2-3
abundance: once
CDR3aa: CAWSVLGDTQYF
CDR3nt: TGTGCCTGGAGTGTTCTGGGAGATACGCAGTATTTT

v_gene: TRBV7-8
len: 15
d_gene: -
j_gene: TRBJ1-2
abundance: -
CDR3aa: CASSLEAGNFYGYTF
CDR3nt: TGTGCCAGCAGCTTAGAGGCAGGGAACTTCTATGGCTACACCTTC

v_gene: TRBV11-2
len: 14
d_gene: -
j_gene: TRBJ1-4
abundance: -
CDR3aa: CASSSGTGNEKLFF
CDR3nt: TGTGCCAGCAGCTCCGGGACGGGAAATGAAAAACTGTTTTTT

v_gene: TRBV4-3
len: 13
d_gene: -
j_gene: TRBJ1-4
abundance: -
CDR3aa: CASSLQTGEKLFF
CDR3nt: TGCGCCAGCAGCCTACAGACTGGGGAAAAACTGTTTTTT

v_gene: TRBV30
len: 15
d_gene: TRBD1
j_gene: TRBJ2-7
abundance: -
CDR3aa: CASGTGGAGFYEQYF
CDR3nt: TGTGCCTCGGGAACAGGGGGCGCGGGGTTCTACGAGCAGTACTTC

v_gene: TRBV5-1
len: 17
d_gene: TRBD2
j_gene: TRBJ2-7
abundance: -
CDR3aa: CASSWRTSGGVSYEQYF
CDR3nt: TGCGCCAGCAGTTGGCGGACTAGCGGGGGGGTCTCCTACGAGCAGTACTTC

v_gene: TRBV5-4
len: 13
d_gene: TRBD2
j_gene: TRBJ2-1
abundance: few
CDR3aa: CASSVGLDNEQFF
CDR3nt: TGTGCCAGCAGCGTGGGACTAGACAATGAGCAGTTCTTC

v_gene: TRBV10-3
len: 13
d_gene: -
j_gene: TRBJ1-2
abundance: once
CDR3aa: CAISNLGGNGYTF
CDR3nt: TGTGCCATCAGTAACCTGGGGGGCAATGGCTACACCTTC